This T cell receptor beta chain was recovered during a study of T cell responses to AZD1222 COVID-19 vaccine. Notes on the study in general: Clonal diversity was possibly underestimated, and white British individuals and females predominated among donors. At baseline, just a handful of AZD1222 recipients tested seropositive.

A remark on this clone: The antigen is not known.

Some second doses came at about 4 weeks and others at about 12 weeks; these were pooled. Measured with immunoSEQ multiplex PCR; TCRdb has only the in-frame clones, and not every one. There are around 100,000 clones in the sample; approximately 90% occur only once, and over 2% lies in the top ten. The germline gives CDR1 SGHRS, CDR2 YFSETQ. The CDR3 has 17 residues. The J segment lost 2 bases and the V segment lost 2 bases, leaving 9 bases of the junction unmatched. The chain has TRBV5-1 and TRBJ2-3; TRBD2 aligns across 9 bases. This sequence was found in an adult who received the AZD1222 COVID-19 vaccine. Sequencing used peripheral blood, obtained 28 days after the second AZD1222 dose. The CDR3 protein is CASSLAVTSGNTDTQYF. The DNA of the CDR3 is TGCGCCAGCAGCTTAGCCGTGACTAGCGGAAACACAGATACGCAGTATTTT.